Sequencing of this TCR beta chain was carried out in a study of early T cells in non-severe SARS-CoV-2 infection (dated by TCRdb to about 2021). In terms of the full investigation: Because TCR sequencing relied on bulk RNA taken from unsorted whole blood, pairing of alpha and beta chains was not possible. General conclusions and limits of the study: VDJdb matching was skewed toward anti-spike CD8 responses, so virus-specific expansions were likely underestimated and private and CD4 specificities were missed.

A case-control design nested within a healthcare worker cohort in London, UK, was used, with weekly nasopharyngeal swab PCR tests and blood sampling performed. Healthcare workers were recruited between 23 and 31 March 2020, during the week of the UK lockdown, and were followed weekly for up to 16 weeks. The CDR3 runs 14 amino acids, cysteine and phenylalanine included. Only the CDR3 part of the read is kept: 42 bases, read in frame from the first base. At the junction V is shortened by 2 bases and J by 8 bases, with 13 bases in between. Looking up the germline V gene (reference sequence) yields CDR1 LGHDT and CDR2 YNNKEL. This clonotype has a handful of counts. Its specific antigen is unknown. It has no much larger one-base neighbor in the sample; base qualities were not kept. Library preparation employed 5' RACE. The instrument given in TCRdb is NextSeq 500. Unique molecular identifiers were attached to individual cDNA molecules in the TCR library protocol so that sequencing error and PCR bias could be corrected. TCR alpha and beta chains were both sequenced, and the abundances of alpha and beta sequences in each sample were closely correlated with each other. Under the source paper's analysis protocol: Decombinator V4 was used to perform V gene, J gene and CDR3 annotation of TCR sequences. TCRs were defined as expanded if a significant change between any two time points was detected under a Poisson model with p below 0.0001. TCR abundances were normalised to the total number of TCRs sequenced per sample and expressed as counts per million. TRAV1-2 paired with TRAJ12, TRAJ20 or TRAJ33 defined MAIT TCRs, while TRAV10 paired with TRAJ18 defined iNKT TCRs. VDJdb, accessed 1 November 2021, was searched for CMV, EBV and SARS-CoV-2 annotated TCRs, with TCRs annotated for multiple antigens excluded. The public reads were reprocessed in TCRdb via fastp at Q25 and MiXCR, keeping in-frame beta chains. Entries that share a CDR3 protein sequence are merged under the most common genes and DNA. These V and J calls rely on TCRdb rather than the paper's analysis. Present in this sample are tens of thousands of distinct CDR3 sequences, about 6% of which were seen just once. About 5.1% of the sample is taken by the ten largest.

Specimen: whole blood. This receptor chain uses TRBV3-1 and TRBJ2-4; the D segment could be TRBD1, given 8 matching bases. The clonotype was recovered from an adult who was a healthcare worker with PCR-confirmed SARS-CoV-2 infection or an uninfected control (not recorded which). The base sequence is TGTGCCAGCAGCCAAAGGACAGGGAGGGACATTCAGTACTTC. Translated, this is CASSQRTGRDIQYF.